The clone carrying this TCR beta chain was observed a handful of times. Antigen specificity is unknown. The data were taken from a study of chemoradiotherapy in HPV16-positive cancers. Study summary: Functional T-cell assays on two HPV16-positive patients' cells defined candidate HPV-specific clones and common TCR motifs. Study-wide points: Functional assays defining HPV-specific T cells used only a couple of HPV16-positive patients. Candidate HPV-specific clones and E7-related TCR motifs grew in tumor during treatment.

The CDR3 has 13 residues. Germline CDR1 and CDR2: MNHEY and SVGAGI. The V gene lost 8 bases and the J gene lost 0 bases, with 10 bases spanning the gap. Repeated repertoire sampling spanned the course of chemoradiotherapy. Generated by immunoSEQ multiplex PCR, the TCRdb table keeps only in-frame clones and is missing some. The table lists 30,000 to 40,000 clones, 80% of them singletons. The sample consisted of blood, taken from a patient who underwent chemoradiotherapy. The TCR originated in a human donor with HPV-associated anogenital cancer. The rearrangement uses TRBV6-5 and TRBJ1-1; no clear D. The CDR3 loop is CASGEGMNTEAFF. The CDR3 bases are TGTGCCAGCGGGGAGGGCATGAACACTGAAGCTTTCTTT.